This T cell receptor beta chain was identified in a study of CD8+CD57+ T cells in acquired aplastic anemia. Study-level information: Average DNA yield from sorted CD4+ and CD8+ cells was about 3 ug. Where healthy donors were concerned, CD4+ cells averaged around 11 million reads.

Genomic DNA, the template, was used for profiling of the TCR beta VDJ and CDR3. TCRdb reanalysed the reads using MiXCR and keeps one entry per CDR3 protein. The table lists about 130,000 distinct CDR3 sequences, around 48% of them singletons. This clonotype was counted at least ten times. The CDR3 runs to 14 residues. The germline gives CDR1 SGHAT, CDR2 FQNNGV. V dropped 5 bases and J dropped 7 bases, with 14 bases sitting between them. Sequences were obtained from sorted CD4+, CD8+, or CD8+CD57+ T cells (not recorded which) from PBMCs. This chain connects TRBV11-2 to TRBJ2-2, with D possibly matching TRBD2 (5 bases). The clonotype comes from a human donor in good health, serving as a control. CDR3 in amino acids: CASSLTRTGGELFF. As DNA, the CDR3 is TGTGCCAGCAGCCTCACTAGGACGGGCGGGGAGCTGTTTTTT.